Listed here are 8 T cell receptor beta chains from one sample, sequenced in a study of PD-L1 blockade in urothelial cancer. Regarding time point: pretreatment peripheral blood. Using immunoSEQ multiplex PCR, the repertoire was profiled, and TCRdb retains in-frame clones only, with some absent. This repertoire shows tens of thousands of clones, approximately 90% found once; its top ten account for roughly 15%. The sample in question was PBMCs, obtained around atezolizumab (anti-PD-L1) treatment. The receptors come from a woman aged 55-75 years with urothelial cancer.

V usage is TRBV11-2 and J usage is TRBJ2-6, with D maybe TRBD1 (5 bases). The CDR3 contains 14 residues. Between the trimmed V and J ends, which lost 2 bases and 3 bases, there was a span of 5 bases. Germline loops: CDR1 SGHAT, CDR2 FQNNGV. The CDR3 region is CASSLQGGANVLTF. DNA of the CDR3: TGTGCCAGCAGCTTACAGGGTGGGGCCAACGTCCTGACTTTC.

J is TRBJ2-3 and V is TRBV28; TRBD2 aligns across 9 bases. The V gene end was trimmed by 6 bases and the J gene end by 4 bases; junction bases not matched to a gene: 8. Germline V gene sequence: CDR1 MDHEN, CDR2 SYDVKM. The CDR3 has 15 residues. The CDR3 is CASRQGGTSPDTQYF. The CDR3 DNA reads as TGTGCCAGCAGGCAAGGCGGGACTAGCCCAGATACGCAGTATTTT.

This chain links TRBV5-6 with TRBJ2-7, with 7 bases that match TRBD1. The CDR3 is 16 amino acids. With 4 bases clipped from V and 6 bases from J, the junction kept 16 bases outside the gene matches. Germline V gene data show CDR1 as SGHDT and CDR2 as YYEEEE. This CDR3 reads CASSDPLTGLDGEQYF. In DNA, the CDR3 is TGTGCCAGCAGCGATCCCTTGACAGGGTTAGACGGCGAGCAGTACTTC.

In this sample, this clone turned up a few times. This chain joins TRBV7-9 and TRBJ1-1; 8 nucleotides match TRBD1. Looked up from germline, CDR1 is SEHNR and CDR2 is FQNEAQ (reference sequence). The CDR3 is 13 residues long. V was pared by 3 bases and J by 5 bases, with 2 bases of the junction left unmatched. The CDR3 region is CASSFGTGTEAFF. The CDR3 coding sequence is TGTGCCAGCAGCTTCGGGACAGGTACTGAAGCTTTCTTT.

CDR3 bases: TGTGCCAGCAGTCCACCGGGACAGGGGTCCTACGAGCAGTACTTC. It is translated as CASSPPGQGSYEQYF. The V and J genes are TRBV28 and TRBJ2-7; 10 bases are a match to TRBD1. The CDR3 totals 15 residues. Germline lookup yields CDR1 MDHEN and CDR2 SYDVKM. V lost 5 bases, J lost 1 base, and 5 bases stayed unmatched. The full variable domain, its missing parts supplied by reference TRBV28 and TRBJ2-7, is DVKVTQSSRYLVKRTGEKVFLECVQDMDHENMFWYRQDPGLGLRLIYFSYDVKMKEKGDIPEGYSVSREKKERFSLILESASTNQTSMYLCASSPPGQGSYEQYFGPGTRLTVT.

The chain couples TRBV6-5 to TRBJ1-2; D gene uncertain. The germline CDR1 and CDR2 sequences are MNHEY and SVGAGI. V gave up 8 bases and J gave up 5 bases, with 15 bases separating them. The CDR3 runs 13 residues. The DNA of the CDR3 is TGTGCCAGCGGGCAATCGATCACGTATGGCTACACCTTC. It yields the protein CASGQSITYGYTF.

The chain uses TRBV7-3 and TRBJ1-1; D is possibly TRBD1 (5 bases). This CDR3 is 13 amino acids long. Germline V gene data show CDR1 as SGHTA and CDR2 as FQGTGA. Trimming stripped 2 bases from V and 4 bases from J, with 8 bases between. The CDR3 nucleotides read TGTGCCAGCAGCTTACAGGGCAGCACTGAAGCTTTCTTT. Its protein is CASSLQGSTEAFF.

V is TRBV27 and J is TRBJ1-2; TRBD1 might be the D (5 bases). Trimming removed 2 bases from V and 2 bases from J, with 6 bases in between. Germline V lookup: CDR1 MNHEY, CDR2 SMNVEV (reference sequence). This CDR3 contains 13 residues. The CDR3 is CASSLRGNYGYTF. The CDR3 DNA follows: TGTGCCAGCAGTTTACGGGGGAACTATGGCTACACCTTC.